This TCR beta chain originates from a study of blood T cell repertoires in COVID-19. Study summary: The United States, Italy and Spain supplied acute and convalescent COVID-19 samples. T cells, B-cell-depleted T cells, or PBMCs supplied cDNA or gDNA.

Under the authors' procedure: By means of reference gene primer amplification, nucleated cell counts were estimated. Assay used: immunoSEQ multiplex PCR; TCRdb lists only in-frame clones, some missing. The V and J calls and clone size were taken over from that table, and D and trimming were inferred from the DNA. The table lists around 270,000 clones, around 85% of them singletons. Germline-derived CDR1 and CDR2 are KGHSH and LQKENI. V shed 6 bases, J shed 4 bases, and the junction held 8 bases outside the gene matches. The CDR3 has 14 amino acids. The chain uses TRBV18 and TRBJ1-2; 7 bases are a match to TRBD1. The sequenced sample consisted of peripheral blood. This receptor was obtained from a human donor with COVID-19, enrolled during active disease. The donor label of this sample is uncertain. The CDR3 loop reads CASSPGQDIYGYTF. In DNA, the CDR3 is TGTGCCAGCTCTCCCGGACAGGATATCTATGGCTACACCTTC.